This T cell receptor beta chain was recorded in a study of CD8 T cells in Susac syndrome. Per germline, CDR1 SQVTM and CDR2 ANQGSEA. This CDR3 is built from 15 residues. V was clipped by 6 bases and J by 3 bases; unmatched bases: 7. The RNA, about 0.5 to 1 ug, was put through reverse transcription using random hexamers. The CDR3 of TCR beta was amplified by immunoSEQ multiplex PCR across 54 Vbeta and 13 Jbeta. In TCRdb, the immunoSEQ multiplex PCR reads were re-called with MiXCR into one record per CDR3 protein. The table has more than 200,000 distinct CDR3 sequences, approximately 92% seen once. TEMRA cells were FACS-enriched and CD8+ and CD4+ T cells negatively isolated. Study-level results: Regarding the TCR sequencing and HLA analysis, the study admitted that a relatively small number of individuals were involved.

Of note for this clonotype: The antigen remains undetermined.

The sequenced material came from CD4+ T cells from PBMCs. The sequence derives from a human donor with multiple sclerosis. The chain joins TRBV29-1 to TRBJ2-6, with TRBD1 identical over 8 bases. Here the CDR3 DNA reads TGCAGCGTCGGTGACAGGGGCATTGGGGCCAACGTCCTGACTTTC. Translation gives CSVGDRGIGANVLTF. Complete variable domain (other parts from reference TRBV29-1 and TRBJ2-6): SAVISQKPSRDICQRGTSLTIQCQVDSQVTMMFWYRQQPGQSLTLIATANQGSEATYESGFVIDKFPISRPNLTFSTLTVSNMSPEDSSIYLCSVGDRGIGANVLTFGAGSRLTVL.